The clone carrying this T cell receptor beta chain was counted only a few times. Its antigen is unknown. This entry is derived from a study of metastatic and nonmetastatic thyroid tumors. Study information: Where malignant and benign thyroid patients were concerned, repertoires were compared across blood and tumor or nodule tissue.

Regarding the study as a whole: Significantly greater TCR beta diversity was reportedly found in malignant thyroid tumors than in benign nodules (in blood and tumor).

Thyroid surgery had not been preceded by any treatment in any patient. In the original analysis: Differences in CDR3 between clinicopathological groups were drawn on to build a classifier intended to discriminate distant-metastatic papillary thyroid cancer patients. TCRdb used MiXCR to call clones anew from the PCR reads. TCRdb, not the authors, supplied the V and J calls. Of over 3,500 clones in the sample, 35% to 40% were seen once. The CDR3 contains 16 residues. The V and J ends lost 0 bases and 1 base, in that order; junction bases with no gene match: 2. Germline CDR1 reads ENHRY; CDR2 reads SYGVKD.

This chain joins TRBV10-3 and TRBJ2-2, with TRBD1 matching over 7 bases. This TCR was recovered from a male donor with papillary thyroid cancer or a benign thyroid nodule (not recorded which). Some clones in this sample may be carry-over from other donors' samples. The source material was tumor tissue. CDR3: CAISESRTGNTGELFF. The CDR3 DNA reads TGTGCCATCAGTGAGTCCCGGACAGGGAACACCGGGGAGCTGTTTTTT.